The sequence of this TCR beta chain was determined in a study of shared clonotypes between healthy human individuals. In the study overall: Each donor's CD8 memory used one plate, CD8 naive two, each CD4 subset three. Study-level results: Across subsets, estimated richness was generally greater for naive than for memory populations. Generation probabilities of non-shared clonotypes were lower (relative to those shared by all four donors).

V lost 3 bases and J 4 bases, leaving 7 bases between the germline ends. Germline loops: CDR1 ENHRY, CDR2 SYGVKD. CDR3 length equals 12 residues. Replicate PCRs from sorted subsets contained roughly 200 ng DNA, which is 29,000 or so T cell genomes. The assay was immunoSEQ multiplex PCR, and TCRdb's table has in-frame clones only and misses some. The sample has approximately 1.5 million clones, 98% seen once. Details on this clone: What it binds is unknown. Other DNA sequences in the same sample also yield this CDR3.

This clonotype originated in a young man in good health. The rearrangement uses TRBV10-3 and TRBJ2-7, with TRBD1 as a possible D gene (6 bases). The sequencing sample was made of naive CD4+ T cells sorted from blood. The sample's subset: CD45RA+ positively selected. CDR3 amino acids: CAISEQGYEQYF. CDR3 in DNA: TGTGCCATCAGTGAACAGGGTTACGAGCAGTACTTC.